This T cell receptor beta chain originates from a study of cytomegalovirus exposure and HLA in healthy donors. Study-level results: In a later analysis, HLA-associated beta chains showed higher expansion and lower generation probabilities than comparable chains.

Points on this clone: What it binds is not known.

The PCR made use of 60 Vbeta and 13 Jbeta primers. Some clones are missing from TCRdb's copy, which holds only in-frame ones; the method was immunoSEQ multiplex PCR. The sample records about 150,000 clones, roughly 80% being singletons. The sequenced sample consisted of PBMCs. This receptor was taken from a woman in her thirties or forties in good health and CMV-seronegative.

The CDR3 region has the DNA TGCGCCAGCAGCCCCGGGCGGGTTTATGAAAACACCATATATTTT. Protein product: CASSPGRVYENTIYF. V gene TRBV5-1 combines with J gene TRBJ1-3; no reliable D call. There are 15 residues in the CDR3. V was trimmed by 4 bases and J by 6 bases, leaving 17 bases between them. The germline CDR1 and CDR2 sequences are SGHRS and YFSETQ.